The present entry profiles one T cell receptor beta chain with its context. Its antigen has not been determined. No much larger clonotype is one base removed from it; base qualities were not supplied. CDR1 and CDR2 are drawn from the germline V gene: SGHVS, FQNEAQ. Trimming leaves V shorter by 4 bases and J shorter by 0 bases, with the junction holding 9 bases beyond the gene matches. The cysteine opens and the phenylalanine closes a CDR3 of 18 amino acids. Only the CDR3 DNA is retained, 54 bases long and in frame from the first base. With the immunoSEQ assay, which is a bias-controlled multiplex PCR relying on V- and J-specific primers, TCR beta CDR3 regions were amplified from genomic DNA. In a second PCR step, a proprietary barcode and Illumina adapter sequences were attached to the CDR3 amplicons. An Illumina MiSeq instrument was used to sequence the CDR3 libraries. In the paper's pipeline: immunoSEQ Analyzer 3.0 was used for export and quality control, with R Bioconductor and Immunarch used for downstream analyses. Only productive rearrangements within the normalized downsampled data set were used in the calculation of repertoire metrics. In the normalized cohort, clonotypes with more than 5 templates were defined as pathologically expanded. Repertoire diversity was measured with the Inverse Simpson Index. To capture all clonotypes, the CMV-specificity analyses were run on the non-normalized data set. Here the immuneACCESS table is served through TCRdb, limited to in-frame sequences with V and J called. Missing clones are a known gap in these copies; in checked studies unresolved V genes cover under half, and the rest lacks a known reason. V and J calls and clone size come straight from that table; D and trimming were deduced from the DNA. The sample table lists tens of thousands of clones, roughly nine tenths of them with a count of one. The ten largest make up around 3.4% of the sample.

These data originate in a study of T cell clonotyping in hematopoietic cell transplantation (dated by TCRdb to about 2021). A note on the overall study: Recipient samples taken before transplant were collected after cytoreduction. A total of 110 to 150 blood samples were gathered in the study from fewer than 40 consecutive transplant recipients along with their related donors. Recruitment of patients ran from September 2015 to early 2017, and follow-up continued until late 2020 or until death.

General conclusions and limits of the study: Inverse Simpson Index values from donors and from recipients before transplant predicted broader TCR repertoire diversity after transplant. After transplant, TCR diversity in recipients dropped, and pathologically expanded clonotypes climbed progressively between day 30 and day 180. The sample size was limited and the cells went unsorted, which meant the CD4 and CD8 repertoire contributions could not be told apart. Only a small fraction of recipient repertoires overlapped donor repertoires, with over 95% appearing de novo at the given depth.

The sample's time point label is to be understood as: recipient sample about 28 days before transplant, after cytoreduction. Recipient blood was collected about 28 days before transplant and at days 30, 100 and 180 after transplant. Nuclei Lysis Solution was used to extract genomic DNA from fresh or cryopreserved unfractionated peripheral blood mononuclear cells. The source is a man aged 18 to 30 with biphenotypic leukemia. Some clones in this sample may be carry-over from other donors' samples. Sequenced here: peripheral blood mononuclear cells, sampled before stem cell transplant. The chain is encoded by TRBV7-8 joined to TRBJ2-3; TRBD2 agrees with 11 junctional bases. The nucleotide sequence is TGTGCCAGCAGCTCTAGCGGGGGGACGGCGCGGAGCACAGATACGCAGTATTTT. The translation is CASSSSGGTARSTDTQYF.